This T cell receptor (beta chain) was obtained from a study of blood T cell repertoires in COVID-19. The wider study: The analysed material was cDNA or gDNA that came from T cells, B-cell-depleted T cells, or PBMCs.

The ends lost 5 bases at V and 4 bases at J; junction bases unmatched: 1. This CDR3 contains 13 residues. CDR1 and CDR2 from the germline V gene are LNHDA and SQIVND (reference sequence). Under the authors' procedure: Amplified reference gene primers provided the basis for estimating nucleated cell counts. Libraries were prepared by immunoSEQ multiplex PCR; TCRdb keeps only in-frame clonotypes and omits some of them. V, J and clone size derive from that table, while D and trimming were established from the DNA sequence. The data contain about 200,000 clones, approximately 84% of them singletons. This clone was recorded only once.

The specimen sequenced was peripheral blood. The V and J genes are TRBV19 and TRBJ2-5; 10 bases are a match to TRBD2. The receptor's source is a woman of 80 years or more with acute or convalescent COVID-19. DNA of the CDR3: TGTGCCAGTAGTTCTAGCGGGAGAGAGACCCAGTACTTC. It yields the protein CASSSSGRETQYF.